The rows below give T cell receptor beta chains drawn from one sample of a study of cytomegalovirus exposure and HLA in healthy donors. Assay used: immunoSEQ multiplex PCR; TCRdb lists only in-frame clones, some missing. This sample has 150,000 or so clones, with around 80% found just once. The sample taken for sequencing was PBMCs. The receptors derive from a woman in her thirties or forties in good health and CMV-seronegative. Each CDR3 is given with its conserved first and last residue. Each record gives: D gene, clone size, J gene, V gene, CDR3 protein, CDR3 DNA. The D gene is left open where the match is weak. For some rows the clone size is stated as once, few or many, or as a class when expanded; others skip it.

D: .; size: .; J: TRBJ1-2; V: TRBV7-8; CDR3: CASSFLTNYGYTF; DNA: TGTGCCAGCAGCTTTCTGACAAACTATGGCTACACCTTC
D: TRBD2; size: .; J: TRBJ2-3; V: TRBV15; CDR3: CATSRQLAALGDTQYF; DNA: TGTGCCACCAGCAGACAACTAGCGGCCCTGGGAGATACGCAGTATTTT
D: .; size: .; J: TRBJ2-5; V: TRBV5-1; CDR3: CASSRDTQETQYF; DNA: TGCGCCAGCAGCCGGGACACCCAAGAGACCCAGTACTTC
D: .; size: .; J: TRBJ1-2; V: TRBV9; CDR3: CASSVGEGGSYGYTF; DNA: TGTGCCAGCAGCGTAGGCGAGGGGGGGTCCTATGGCTACACCTTC
D: TRBD1; size: .; J: TRBJ2-2; V: TRBV5-1; CDR3: CASSPTGSTGELFF; DNA: TGCGCCAGCAGCCCGACAGGGTCCACCGGGGAGCTGTTTTTT
D: TRBD1; size: .; J: TRBJ2-1; V: TRBV27; CDR3: CASSLSMSQGAYNEQFF; DNA: TGTGCCAGCAGTTTATCGATGTCTCAGGGGGCCTACAATGAGCAGTTCTTC
D: .; size: .; J: TRBJ2-5; V: TRBV2; CDR3: CASRSNDVVQETQYF; DNA: TGTGCCAGCAGATCCAACGATGTAGTCCAAGAGACCCAGTACTTC
D: .; size: .; J: TRBJ1-1; V: TRBV14; CDR3: CASSQERGRGTEAFF; DNA: TGTGCCAGCAGCCAAGAAAGAGGGCGCGGGACTGAAGCTTTCTTT
D: .; size: .; J: TRBJ2-1; V: TRBV5-1; CDR3: CASSVTRTAGYEQFF; DNA: TGCGCCAGCAGCGTGACTAGGACGGCAGGCTATGAGCAGTTCTTC
D: TRBD1; size: .; J: TRBJ1-5; V: TRBV19; CDR3: CASGDSLERPQHF; DNA: TGTGCCAGTGGGGACAGCCTAGAAAGGCCCCAGCATTTT
D: .; size: once; J: TRBJ2-5; V: TRBV11-2; CDR3: CASSSGQLQETQYF; DNA: TGTGCCAGCAGCTCCGGACAGCTACAAGAGACCCAGTACTTC
D: .; size: few; J: TRBJ1-5; V: TRBV30; CDR3: CAWSGGRNQPQHF; DNA: TGTGCCTGGAGTGGGGGCAGAAATCAGCCCCAGCATTTT
D: TRBD1; size: once; J: TRBJ2-2; V: TRBV5-1; CDR3: CASSLARDRVPGELFF; DNA: TGCGCCAGCAGCTTGGCAAGGGACAGGGTTCCCGGGGAGCTGTTTTTT
D: .; size: .; J: TRBJ1-1; V: TRBV19; CDR3: CASSIGVQPVTEAFF; DNA: TGTGCCAGTAGTATAGGCGTACAGCCCGTCACTGAAGCTTTCTTT
D: TRBD1; size: .; J: TRBJ1-2; V: TRBV18; CDR3: CASSPRGHYGYTF; DNA: TGTGCCAGCTCACCAAGGGGGCACTATGGCTACACCTTC
D: TRBD2; size: .; J: TRBJ2-2; V: TRBV27; CDR3: CASSPSGGNGELFF; DNA: TGTGCCAGCAGTCCCTCGGGAGGGAACGGGGAGCTGTTTTTT
D: TRBD2; size: .; J: TRBJ2-7; V: TRBV5-5; CDR3: CASSPGTSQSYEQYF; DNA: TGTGCCAGCAGCCCCGGGACTAGCCAATCCTACGAGCAGTACTTC
D: TRBD1; size: few; J: TRBJ2-3; V: TRBV27; CDR3: CASRQGADTQYF; DNA: TGTGCCAGTCGACAGGGGGCAGATACGCAGTATTTT
D: TRBD1; size: .; J: TRBJ2-7; V: TRBV9; CDR3: CASSFRDRGEEQYF; DNA: TGTGCCAGCAGCTTTCGGGACAGGGGTGAAGAGCAGTACTTC
D: TRBD1; size: .; J: TRBJ1-1; V: TRBV2; CDR3: CASSAGRDRGPAFF; DNA: TGTGCCAGCAGTGCGGGGCGGGACAGGGGGCCGGCTTTCTTT
D: .; size: .; J: TRBJ2-5; V: TRBV2; CDR3: CASRGTGQETQYF; DNA: TGTGCCAGCAGGGGGACTGGCCAAGAGACCCAGTACTTC
D: .; size: .; J: TRBJ1-2; V: TRBV2; CDR3: CASSEALPGGGYTF; DNA: TGTGCCAGCAGTGAAGCGCTTCCGGGGGGTGGCTACACCTTC
D: TRBD2; size: once; J: TRBJ2-5; V: TRBV10-3; CDR3: CAIRGAGGGETQYF; DNA: TGTGCCATCCGCGGGGCGGGAGGGGGCGAGACCCAGTACTTC
D: .; size: .; J: TRBJ2-1; V: TRBV25-1; CDR3: CASSEFYNEQFF; DNA: TGTGCCAGCTCAGAATTCTACAATGAGCAGTTCTTC
D: .; size: .; J: TRBJ1-1; V: TRBV7-9; CDR3: CASSFQAGRTEAFF; DNA: TGTGCCAGCAGCTTCCAGGCAGGGAGGACTGAAGCTTTCTTT
D: .; size: .; J: TRBJ1-3; V: TRBV19; CDR3: CASSIRTVSGNTIYF; DNA: TGTGCCAGTAGTATTCGGACAGTCTCTGGAAACACCATATATTTT
D: TRBD1; size: .; J: TRBJ1-5; V: TRBV6-1; CDR3: CASTMTGEDQPQHF; DNA: TGTGCCAGCACTATGACAGGGGAAGATCAGCCCCAGCATTTT
D: TRBD1; size: .; J: TRBJ1-2; V: TRBV14; CDR3: CASSPRQGFTYGYTF; DNA: TGTGCCAGCAGCCCCCGACAGGGGTTCACCTATGGCTACACCTTC
D: .; size: once; J: TRBJ2-6; V: TRBV2; CDR3: CASSEQAISGANVLTF; DNA: TGTGCCAGCAGTGAACAGGCTATCTCTGGGGCCAACGTCCTGACTTTC
D: TRBD1; size: few; J: TRBJ1-2; V: TRBV5-4; CDR3: CASSRDRVNYGYTF; DNA: TGTGCCAGCAGCCGGGACAGGGTGAACTATGGCTACACCTTC
D: TRBD1; size: .; J: TRBJ1-5; V: TRBV4-1; CDR3: CASSQEGGRVTNQPQHF; DNA: TGCGCCAGCAGCCAAGAAGGGGGCAGGGTGACCAATCAGCCCCAGCATTTT
D: TRBD2; size: .; J: TRBJ2-7; V: TRBV11-3; CDR3: CASSFSGSLGEQYF; DNA: TGTGCCAGCAGCTTTAGCGGGAGCCTAGGCGAGCAGTACTTC
D: .; size: .; J: TRBJ2-1; V: TRBV5-1; CDR3: CAGVPGHHDYNEQFF; DNA: TGCGCCGGCGTCCCGGGACACCACGATTACAATGAGCAGTTCTTC
D: .; size: .; J: TRBJ1-1; V: TRBV30; CDR3: CAWSPVMNTEAFF; DNA: TGTGCCTGGAGTCCAGTTATGAACACTGAAGCTTTCTTT
D: .; size: .; J: TRBJ2-1; V: TRBV7-8; CDR3: CASSALRSSEQFF; DNA: TGTGCCAGCAGCGCGTTACGGTCAAGTGAGCAGTTCTTC
D: TRBD1; size: .; J: TRBJ2-7; V: TRBV6-1; CDR3: CASSQNRGSPYEQYF; DNA: TGTGCCAGCAGTCAAAACAGGGGATCCCCCTACGAGCAGTACTTC
D: TRBD1; size: .; J: TRBJ1-3; V: TRBV6-6; CDR3: CASSHQQGASGNTIYF; DNA: TGTGCCAGCAGCCATCAACAGGGGGCCTCTGGAAACACCATATATTTT
D: .; size: .; J: TRBJ1-1; V: TRBV7-9; CDR3: CASTLQENTEAFF; DNA: TGTGCCAGCACCCTACAGGAGAACACTGAAGCTTTCTTT
D: TRBD1; size: .; J: TRBJ2-7; V: TRBV11-3; CDR3: CASSLVYGTGGGSYEQYF; DNA: TGTGCCAGCAGCTTAGTATATGGGACAGGGGGCGGGTCCTACGAGCAGTACTTC
D: .; size: .; J: TRBJ1-3; V: TRBV5-1; CDR3: CASSLTRASGNTIYF; DNA: TGCGCCAGCAGCTTGACCAGGGCCTCTGGAAACACCATATATTTT
D: .; size: few; J: TRBJ1-1; V: TRBV7-9; CDR3: CASSLSTQGGEAFF; DNA: TGTGCCAGCAGCTTAAGTACCCAGGGAGGTGAAGCTTTCTTT
D: TRBD1; size: .; J: TRBJ2-7; V: TRBV12-5; CDR3: CASGLVGGTGSVYEQYF; DNA: TGTGCTAGTGGTTTGGTAGGGGGGACAGGTTCCGTCTACGAGCAGTACTTC
D: .; size: few; J: TRBJ2-3; V: TRBV6-6; CDR3: CASSYGGLGREDTQYF; DNA: TGTGCCAGCAGTTACGGGGGACTCGGACGGGAAGATACGCAGTATTTT
D: TRBD1; size: once; J: TRBJ2-1; V: TRBV7-9; CDR3: CASSLETGYEQFF; DNA: TGTGCCAGCAGCTTAGAGACAGGGTATGAGCAGTTCTTC
D: .; size: once; J: TRBJ2-5; V: TRBV29-1; CDR3: CSVNRGGKETQYF; DNA: TGCAGCGTCAATAGAGGGGGTAAAGAGACCCAGTACTTC
D: TRBD1; size: .; J: TRBJ1-1; V: TRBV5-1; CDR3: CASSRGDRGRNTEAFF; DNA: TGCGCCAGCAGCCGAGGGGACAGGGGGCGAAACACTGAAGCTTTCTTT
D: TRBD1; size: .; J: TRBJ1-1; V: TRBV5-1; CDR3: CASSPGQGAFMNTEAFF; DNA: TGCGCCAGCAGCCCGGGACAGGGGGCTTTCATGAACACTGAAGCTTTCTTT
D: TRBD1; size: .; J: TRBJ2-7; V: TRBV7-9; CDR3: CASSPRSGGSYEQYF; DNA: TGTGCCAGCAGCCCCCGGTCAGGGGGTTCCTACGAGCAGTACTTC
D: .; size: .; J: TRBJ1-2; V: TRBV6-5; CDR3: CASSYAGRFNYGYTF; DNA: TGTGCCAGCAGTTACGCAGGGCGGTTTAACTATGGCTACACCTTC
D: .; size: .; J: TRBJ1-3; V: TRBV6-1; CDR3: CASSPGYSGNTIYF; DNA: TGTGCCAGCAGTCCAGGGTACTCTGGAAACACCATATATTTT
D: .; size: .; J: TRBJ2-3; V: TRBV7-6; CDR3: CASSSRLGGGTDTQYF; DNA: TGTGCCAGCAGCTCGCGACTAGGTGGGGGCACAGATACGCAGTATTTT
D: TRBD1; size: .; J: TRBJ1-1; V: TRBV7-8; CDR3: CASSVDRAGEAFF; DNA: TGTGCCAGCAGCGTGGACAGGGCAGGTGAAGCTTTCTTT
D: TRBD2; size: .; J: TRBJ2-7; V: TRBV7-9; CDR3: CASSLGGLAGAEQYF; DNA: TGTGCCAGCAGCTTAGGTGGGCTAGCGGGAGCCGAGCAGTACTTC
D: .; size: .; J: TRBJ2-7; V: TRBV6-5; CDR3: CASSYRSEQYF; DNA: TGTGCCAGCAGTTACAGGAGCGAGCAGTACTTC
D: .; size: .; J: TRBJ2-5; V: TRBV30; CDR3: CAWKSGVGETQYF; DNA: TGTGCCTGGAAGTCGGGAGTTGGAGAGACCCAGTACTTC
D: .; size: .; J: TRBJ2-7; V: TRBV11-3; CDR3: CASSLVSEEQYF; DNA: TGTGCCAGCAGCTTAGTGTCCGAGGAGCAGTACTTC
D: TRBD2; size: .; J: TRBJ2-7; V: TRBV11-3; CDR3: CASSLDAGADSYEQYF; DNA: TGTGCCAGCAGCTTAGATGCGGGAGCCGACTCCTACGAGCAGTACTTC
D: TRBD2; size: .; J: TRBJ2-1; V: TRBV29-1; CDR3: CSVASGFYNEQFF; DNA: TGCAGCGTTGCTAGCGGGTTCTACAATGAGCAGTTCTTC
D: TRBD1; size: .; J: TRBJ1-1; V: TRBV11-3; CDR3: CASSQGQGSTEAFF; DNA: TGTGCCAGCAGCCAAGGACAGGGGAGCACTGAAGCTTTCTTT
D: TRBD1; size: .; J: TRBJ2-6; V: TRBV30; CDR3: CTWSVNRGQSAGANVLTF; DNA: TGTACCTGGAGTGTTAACAGGGGGCAGTCTGCGGGGGCCAACGTCCTGACTTTC